A single sample is the source of the 27 T cell receptor beta chains below, sequenced in a study of T-cell memory formation after mild COVID-19. From the 5' RACE reads, TCRdb called clonotypes with MiXCR, one entry per CDR3 protein. The sample has 100,000 to 130,000 distinct CDR3 sequences; roughly a sixth are singletons. Sequencing input: PBMCs or a T cell subset sorted from them (not recorded which). The receptors here all came from a man aged 18 to 30 who had mild COVID-19 (a few samples of this study predate the infection). Cell type and time point are not known.

The chain carries TRBV4-1 and TRBJ2-7; a possible D gene is TRBD2 (6 bases). This CDR3 has 15 residues. The V gene lost 4 bases and the J gene lost 1 base, with 14 bases spanning the gap. In germline, CDR1 is MGHRA, CDR2 YSYEKL. CDR3 amino acids: CASSPSGVWSYEQYF. The CDR3 DNA reads as TGCGCCAGCAGCCCCTCGGGGGTATGGTCCTACGAGCAGTACTTC.

The sample holds a few counts of this clonotype. The chain couples TRBV10-3 to TRBJ1-6; possibly TRBD1 for D (5 bases). The CDR3 is made up of 13 amino acids. CDR1 is ENHRY and CDR2 is SYGVKD in the germline V gene. V was trimmed by 7 bases and J by 10 bases, leaving 14 bases between them. The CDR3 here is CAITRDSYSPLHF. The CDR3 DNA follows: TGTGCCATCACCCGAGACAGTTACTCACCCCTCCACTTT.

V is TRBV18 and J is TRBJ2-5; D may be TRBD1 (6 bases). The CDR3 extends over 15 amino acids. V lost 3 bases to trimming and J lost 7 bases, with 18 bases between them. The germline V gene encodes CDR1 KGHSH and CDR2 LQKENI. CDR3 nucleotides: TGTGCCAGCTCACCCCCGGGACAATCTCTATGGACCCAGTACTTC. Translation: CASSPPGQSLWTQYF.

The sample holds a few counts of this clonotype. The rearrangement uses TRBV5-1 and TRBJ1-6; the D gene is possibly TRBD1 (6 bases). The V and J ends lost 0 bases and 9 bases respectively, with 10 bases between them. From germline, CDR1 is SGHRS and CDR2 YFSETQ. The CDR3 spans 14 residues. The chain's CDR3 is CASSLGQDGSPLHF. The DNA of the CDR3 is TGCGCCAGCAGCTTGGGACAGGACGGTTCACCCCTCCACTTT. Using reference TRBV5-1 and TRBJ1-6 for the parts outside the CDR3, the full variable domain is KAGVTQTPRYLIKTRGQQVTLSCSPISGHRSVSWYQQTPGQGLQFLFEYFSETQRNKGNFPGRFSGRQFSNSRSEMNVSTLELGDSALYLCASSLGQDGSPLHFGNGTRLTVT.

This clonotype was recorded many times. The genes are TRBV29-1 and TRBJ2-5; the D is unclear. The germline CDR1 and CDR2 sequences are SQVTM and ANQGSEA. With 3 bases removed from V and 1 base from J, the gap between germline ends came to 9 bases. The CDR3 is made up of 13 amino acids. In DNA form, the CDR3 reads TGCAGCGTTGATGGCGACACCCAAGAGACCCAGTACTTC. Protein product: CSVDGDTQETQYF.

This chain joins TRBV5-1 and TRBJ1-6, with TRBD1 matching 7 bases. The CDR3 is 13 residues long. CDR1 SGHRS and CDR2 YFSETQ come from the germline V gene. V lost 7 bases to trimming and J lost 9 bases; unmatched junction nucleotides: 7. The CDR3 spells CASRDRAVSPLHF. In DNA form, the CDR3 reads TGCGCCAGCCGAGACAGGGCTGTTTCACCCCTCCACTTT.

V is TRBV6-2 or TRBV6-3 and J is TRBJ2-3; D remains unclear. V lost 6 bases to trimming and J lost 2 bases, with 3 bases between them. Germline CDR1 is MNHEY and CDR2 is SVGEGT. The length of the CDR3 is 11 residues. The CDR3 sequence: CASRNTDTQYF. For the CDR3, the DNA is TGTGCCAGCAGGAACACAGATACGCAGTATTTT.

This clonotype has just a few counts. The CDR3 is CASRLGGPQETQYF. The CDR3 region has the DNA TGTGCCAGCAGATTGGGGGGTCCCCAAGAGACCCAGTACTTC. The chain links TRBV7-2 to TRBJ2-5, with a weak D call TRBD2 (6 bases). V lost 6 bases to trimming and J lost 1 base, with 12 bases between them. Germline assignment: CDR1 SGHTA and CDR2 FQGNSA. The CDR3 is 14 amino acids.

The gene calls are TRBV13 and TRBJ2-3, with 12 bases identical to TRBD2. V shed 8 bases and J 5 bases; nucleotides not matched to a gene: 5. The CDR3 loop spans 14 amino acids. Germline V CDR1 and CDR2: PRHDT, FYEKMQ (reference sequence). CDR3 protein: CASRLAGVRDTQYF. The CDR3, as DNA: TGTGCCAGCCGACTAGCGGGGGTACGAGATACGCAGTATTTT.

The chain links TRBV6-6 to TRBJ2-4; D not resolved. With 0 bases removed from V and 1 base from J, the gap between germline ends came to 13 bases. The CDR3 has 17 amino acids. CDR1 and CDR2 (germline): MNHNY, SVGAGI (reference sequence). CDR3 sequence reads: CASSYSRRTWAKNIQYF. The CDR3 bases are TGTGCCAGCAGTTACTCGAGGCGGACCTGGGCCAAAAACATTCAGTACTTC.

In DNA, the CDR3 is TGTGCCAGCAGCTTAGCGCAGGGGGGCACAGATACGCAGTATTTT. This encodes CASSLAQGGTDTQYF. The chain links TRBV7-2 to TRBJ2-3; 7 bases fit TRBD1. The CDR3 runs 15 residues. Trimming removed 0 bases from V and 1 base from J; junction bases left unmatched: 1. Germline loops: CDR1 SGHTA, CDR2 FQGNSA.

This sequence joins TRBV27 and TRBJ1-1; 8 nucleotides agree with TRBD1. CDR1 is MNHEY and CDR2 is SMNVEV in the germline V gene (reference sequence). The CDR3 is made up of 12 amino acids. Trimming cost V 5 bases and J 11 bases; bases outside gene matches: 7. The CDR3 DNA reads TGTGCCAGCAGTACTGGACAGGGCAGCGCTTTCTTT. Protein product: CASSTGQGSAFF.

The V gene is TRBV20-1, the J gene TRBJ2-3; 13 bases are shared with TRBD2. Germline-derived CDR1 and CDR2 are DFQATT and SNEGSKA (reference sequence). The CDR3 covers 15 residues. Trimming at V came to 6 bases and at J to 4 bases, leaving 7 bases not matched to a gene. The CDR3 region is CSARSTSGGADTQYF. DNA for the CDR3: TGCAGTGCCCGATCAACTAGCGGGGGGGCAGATACGCAGTATTTT.

V gene TRBV7-9 combines with J gene TRBJ2-1, with 12 nucleotides matching TRBD1. Germline lookup yields CDR1 SEHNR and CDR2 FQNEAQ (reference sequence). The trim removed 7 bases at V and 10 bases at J, leaving 5 bases unmatched. The CDR3 is made up of 13 amino acids. The CDR3 nucleotides read TGTGCCAGCATCGGGACAGGGGGCAGCGAGCAGTTCTTC. Amino acids: CASIGTGGSEQFF.

The chain joins TRBV5-1 to TRBJ2-3, with 9 bases fitting TRBD1. This CDR3 is 16 amino acids long. Germline-derived CDR1 and CDR2 are SGHRS and YFSETQ. With 1 base clipped from V and 1 base from J, the junction kept 4 bases outside the gene matches. The CDR3 protein is CASSLRDRDGTDTQYF. CDR3 sequence (DNA): TGCGCCAGCAGCTTGCGGGACAGGGACGGCACAGATACGCAGTATTTT.

The J gene is TRBJ1-5, the V gene TRBV20-1, with 7 bases fitting TRBD1. CDR1 and CDR2 (germline): DFQATT, SNEGSKA (reference sequence). V trimming: 6 bases; J trimming: 4 bases; junction bases outside the gene matches: 15. The CDR3 length is 16 residues. The CDR3 sequence: CSAFTGDQYRNQPQHF. The DNA for the CDR3 is TGCAGTGCATTTACAGGGGACCAATATAGAAATCAGCCCCAGCATTTT.

This clonotype was counted a few times. The chain combines TRBV5-1 with TRBJ2-5, with D perhaps given as TRBD1 or TRBD2 (6 bases each). Germline-derived CDR1 and CDR2 are SGHRS and YFSETQ. The CDR3 runs to 15 residues. V lost 4 bases to trimming and J lost 4 bases, with 17 bases between them. CDR3 amino acids: CASSLEGGFGETQYF. The CDR3 bases are TGCGCCAGCAGCCTAGAGGGGGGCTTTGGAGAGACCCAGTACTTC.

In the case of this clonotype: An end of the junction differs from the germline gene, which may be a read error. The J gene is TRBJ2-7, the V gene TRBV4-3; D is unclear. The CDR3 consists of 13 residues. Looked up from germline, CDR1 is LGHNA and CDR2 is YSLEER. The CDR3: CASSQDGWTPTNF. As DNA, the CDR3 is TGCGCCAGCAGCCAAGATGGTTGGACCCCCACGAACTTC.

The CDR3 DNA reads as TGCAGCGTTGATAAGAGGTCGGAGACCCAGTACTTC. The encoded protein is CSVDKRSETQYF. The gene calls are TRBV29-1 and TRBJ2-5; D gene uncertain. Trimming took 3 bases from V and 5 from J, leaving 10 bases between them. The CDR3 extends over 12 amino acids. The germline V gene has CDR1 SQVTM and CDR2 ANQGSEA.

This clonotype was seen only a few times. The chain couples TRBV5-5 to TRBJ2-2; D may correspond to TRBD1 or TRBD2 (6 bases each). V lost 2 bases to trimming and J lost 4 bases, with 12 bases between them. There are 15 residues in the CDR3. CDR1 and CDR2 (germline): SGHKS, YYEKEE (reference sequence). CDR3 in amino acids: CASSFSGAGTGELFF. CDR3 in DNA: TGTGCCAGCAGCTTTTCGGGGGCGGGCACCGGGGAGCTGTTTTTT.

This clonotype was counted ten times or more. The rearrangement joins TRBV20-1 to TRBJ2-3; D perhaps matches TRBD2 (6 bases). Per the germline V gene, CDR1 is DFQATT and CDR2 is SNEGSKA (reference sequence). Trimming left V 5 bases short and J 1 base short, with 13 bases between. CDR3 size: 14 residues. The CDR3 nucleotides are TGCAGTGCTGCCGGGACTCCGGGCACAGATACGCAGTATTTT. This sequence encodes CSAAGTPGTDTQYF.

This chain connects TRBV7-2 to TRBJ1-1; unclear D gene. CDR1 SGHTA and CDR2 FQGNSA come from the germline V gene. This CDR3 is 15 amino acids long. The germline V and J ends were trimmed by 5 bases and 7 bases, with 20 bases remaining between them. CDR3 coding DNA: TGTGCCAGCAGCCCTCAACTAACTGCGGGAGATGAAGCTTTCTTT. Encoded protein: CASSPQLTAGDEAFF.

This clonotype was seen a few times. The chain carries TRBV7-6 and TRBJ2-1; D is undetermined. With 6 bases removed from V and 8 bases from J, the gap between germline ends came to 14 bases. The CDR3 runs to 13 residues. Germline V gene data show CDR1 as SGHVS and CDR2 as FNYEAQ. The CDR3 bases are TGTGCCAGCAGACCAGCACCCAGCGATGAGCAGTTCTTC. Residues: CASRPAPSDEQFF.

The CDR3 DNA follows: TGCGCCAGCACCGTGACGTGGGGGTCCTACAATGAGCAGTTCTTC. It specifies CASTVTWGSYNEQFF. The chain uses TRBV5-1 and TRBJ2-1; D is tentatively TRBD1 or TRBD2 (5 bases each). Germline V gene lookup returns CDR1 SGHRS and CDR2 YFSETQ. CDR3 length: 15 residues. The ends were cut back, 6 bases at V and 1 base at J, with 14 bases in the middle.

J is TRBJ1-1 and V is TRBV5-1; D remains ambiguous. Germline values: CDR1 SGHRS, CDR2 YFSETQ. V gave up 2 bases and J gave up 12 bases, with 20 bases separating them. This CDR3 is built from 14 residues. For the CDR3, the DNA is TGCGCCAGCAGCTTCACTATCGAGAACACCCAGACTTTCTTT. It specifies CASSFTIENTQTFF.

The rearrangement joins TRBV5-4 to TRBJ2-3, with 10 bases that match TRBD2. With V trimmed by 4 bases and J by 2 bases, 19 bases remained unmatched. The length of the CDR3 is 20 residues. CDR1 SGHNT and CDR2 YYREEE come from the germline V gene (reference sequence). This chain's CDR3 is CASSVGPWSGGAVVTDTQYF. CDR3 in DNA: TGTGCCAGCAGCGTCGGACCTTGGAGCGGGGGGGCCGTCGTCACAGATACGCAGTATTTT.

The chain carries TRBV5-1 and TRBJ1-1; tentative D call: TRBD1 (5 bases). The CDR3 is 15 amino acids. V lost 7 bases to trimming and J lost 1 base, with 17 bases between them. CDR1 is SGHRS and CDR2 is YFSETQ in the germline V gene. CDR3 loop: CASASQGDGNTEAFF. In DNA form, the CDR3 reads TGCGCCAGCGCATCCCAGGGAGATGGGAACACTGAAGCTTTCTTT.